The source of this TCR beta chain is a study of blood T cell repertoires in COVID-19 (dated by TCRdb to about 2020). Describing the broader study: Samples from collaborators originated in the United States, Italy and Spain and spanned both the acute and convalescent phases of COVID-19. The material from the prospective study consisted of cDNA or gDNA derived from T cells, B-cell-depleted T cells, or PBMCs. Deeply sampled blood TCRbeta repertoires from subjects exposed to, actively infected with, or recovered from COVID-19 were included in the dataset. The repertoires were released in a freely available public database intended as a resource for research on the immune response to SARS-CoV-2. The samples were drawn from the first 160 participants of the ongoing ImmuneRACE study and from 950 to 1,500 subjects provided by 6 global collaborators. The sample metadata nearly always contained a de-identified subject ID, COVID-19 status, age in years and sex. Where HLA class I and class II types were available, the types were taken from metadata supplied by the sample provider, not from assay-based typing.

Of note for this clone: The specificity of this receptor is unknown. It has no much larger one-base neighbor in the sample; base qualities were not kept.

TCRbeta CDR3 regions were amplified from genomic DNA using the immunoSEQ Assay, a bias-controlled multiplex PCR. The study's processing was this. The number of nucleated cells in each sample was estimated by amplification of reference gene primers within the assay. To quantify the absolute abundance of each unique TCRbeta CDR3 rearrangement, sequence reads were collapsed and filtered. For each sample, productive Simpson clonality was calculated by taking the square root of Simpson's diversity index across productive rearrangements. TCRdb holds this immuneACCESS table with in-frame rearrangements only. Some clones are missing; in checked studies, unresolved V genes explain under half, and the rest has no known cause. V and J calls and clone size follow that table, whereas D and trimming were derived from the DNA. This sample comprises approximately 150,000 clones, 70% to 90% of them detected only once. The ten largest clones represent about 2.5% of the sample.

At one collaborating source in Seattle, patients were enrolled during active infection and were followed longitudinally through the course of disease. Each collaborating institution followed its own protocols to collect whole blood in K2EDTA tubes. For TCRbeta analysis, collaborators shipped samples as frozen whole blood, isolated PBMCs, or DNA extracted from either of those sample types. Findings and caveats that apply to the study as a whole: The amount of clinical and demographic metadata varied by source and participant and was provided uncurated.

Sequencing used peripheral blood. This sequence was found in a woman aged 80 or over with COVID-19, enrolled during active disease.

The DNA sequence reads TGCAGCGTTTCGACAGGGACAACTGGAAACACCATATATTTT. This gives the protein CSVSTGTTGNTIYF. The sequence is built from TRBV29-1 and TRBJ1-3, and TRBD1 matches 7 of the central bases. The CDR3 measures 14 amino acids from cysteine to phenylalanine. Only CDR3 DNA is held: 42 bases, read in frame from base 1. From a lookup of the germline V gene, CDR1 and CDR2 are SQVTM and ANQGSEA. After removal of 5 bases from V and 2 bases from J, the junction retains 6 bases not matched to a gene.